This TCR beta chain was recovered during a study of blood T cells in healthy people across ages (dated by TCRdb to 2014 to 2015). Describing the broader study: In model experiments, roughly one uniquely barcoded TCR beta cDNA molecule per two T cells was captured by template switching. To track age-related changes in TCR beta repertoire diversity, the study relied on deep sequencing normalized with unique cDNA molecular identifiers. Four age groups were formed from the donors: young (average 16 years), middle-aged (approximately 42), aged (over 55) and long-lived (about 75). To avoid experimental bias, donors of different ages were randomly spread across the sequencing lanes. The study analyzed two additional independent replicas of 1 million unique cDNA reads from the same blood draw for two donors, one aged 18 to 30 and one aged 80 or older. The study at large found these results: Because donor CMV infection status was unknown, age-related changes in expanded clonotypes were potentially confounded. Estimates of total diversity from one million sequenced T cells were regarded as lower bounds and underestimates. Conclusive comparison of naive and antigen-experienced compartments was prevented by the profiling of bulk unsorted PBMCs. As age increased, observed TCR beta diversity per million T cells dropped in a roughly linear way, and a significant reduction was already evident by age roughly 40. The percentage of naive T cells measured by flow cytometry correlated strongly with observed TCR beta diversity. Compared with the aged group, more naive CD4+ T cells, fewer expanded clones and increased TCR diversity were shown by the long-lived group, suggesting age selection.

CDR1 SNHLY and CDR2 FYNNEI were looked up in the germline V gene. The CDR3 numbers 13 residues from cysteine through phenylalanine. Of all the DNA, just the CDR3 is kept, 39 bases in frame from base 1. The roughly 38 donors, aged about 6 to 90 years, were systemically healthy Caucasian individuals from Russia. Each donor gave around 9.9 milliliters of peripheral blood, collected into EDTA-treated Vacutainer tubes. Ficoll-Paque density-gradient centrifugation was used to isolate PBMCs, with at least 7 million obtained per sample. Trizol reagent was used to extract total RNA from the PBMCs, yielding at least 5 micrograms per sample. For every donor, flow cytometry on a PBMC aliquot measured the percentage of naive CD45RAhigh/CD27high T cells. This clonotype came up a few times. This clone's antigen is unknown. No qualities accompany the bases; no much larger clone lies one base away. The library was prepared using 5' RACE. Sequencing was carried out with an Illumina HiSeq 2500. A second PCR of about 6 to 11 cycles was performed with a sample-barcoded 5' primer and a J-beta primer mix. Each TCR beta cDNA molecule received a unique molecular identifier from a template-switch 5' adaptor carrying 12 random nucleotides. Each sample yielded at least 3 million CDR3-containing paired-end reads. First-strand cDNA was synthesized from all RNA with the Mint cDNA synthesis kit, primed by a TRBC-specific oligonucleotide. Following uracil-DNA glycosylase treatment, a first 18-cycle PCR with universal primers M1SS and BC2_uni_R was performed on all cDNA. For the original study's pipeline: Normalization of each sample was performed by random selection of 1 million high-quality reads, each carrying a distinct molecular identifier. Instead of being binned into consensus sequences, reads that shared molecular identifiers were thrown out. CDR3 identification, clonotype clustering and error correction used MiTCR with a Q25 quality threshold and the strictest error-elimination algorithm. Lower-bound total TCR beta diversity was estimated with a nonparametric unseen species model using Euler transformation. TCRdb reworked the public reads: Q25 trimming with fastp, MiXCR clone assembly, productive beta chains retained. Each entry merges the rows of one CDR3 protein and shows their most common DNA and genes. The V and J calls follow TCRdb's processing rather than the paper's. The sample has about 580,000 distinct CDR3 sequences on record, around 48% of them singletons. The ten largest clonotypes hold about 22% of the sample.

This TCR came from a man older than 75 in good health. The rearrangement combines TRBV2 with TRBJ2-7; the best D guess is TRBD2, with 5 bases matching. The J call may be in error: the DNA end matches TRBJ2-5 better. The sample taken for sequencing was blood. The DNA sequence is as follows: TGTGCCAGCAGTTCCCAGCGGAGGGAGACCCAGTACTTC. Its amino acids are CASSSQRRETQYF.